A single sample is the source of the 30 T cell receptor beta chains below, sequenced in a study of glioma-infiltrating T cells (dated by TCRdb to 2016 to 2017). Sequencing was performed on an Illumina MiSeq. The iRepertoire nested amplicon-rescue multiplex PCR (arm-PCR) platform was used to amplify TCR alpha and beta CDR3 regions from RNA. TCRdb reprocessed the public reads (quality trimming at Q25 with fastp, clone calling with MiXCR) and kept in-frame beta chains. Rows with one shared CDR3 protein collapse into an entry with the most common genes and DNA. A total of roughly 100,000 distinct CDR3 sequences appear in this sample, around 28% of them only once. 44% of the sample is in the top ten clones. Sequencing input: glioma tissue, nonneoplastic brain tissue, or PBMCs (not recorded which). The receptors derive from a human donor with low-grade glioma or glioblastoma, undergoing nonglioma brain surgery, or in good health (not recorded which).

V usage is TRBV4-3 and J usage is TRBJ1-1, with D uncertain. CDR1 is LGHNA, CDR2 YSLEER, per germline. This CDR3 comprises 16 residues. V was clipped by 1 base and J by 4 bases, with 16 bases between them. The CDR3: CASSQVVLGRVTEAFF. CDR3 bases: TGCGCCAGCAGCCAAGTTGTTCTTGGCAGAGTCACTGAAGCTTTCTTT.

With regard to this clonotype: This may be a read error: a much more frequent sequence differs by one nucleotide. For the CDR3, the DNA is TGTGCCAGCAGCCAAGATTGTGGGAGGACCCAGTACTTC. Its protein product is CASSQDCGRTQYF. The genes are TRBV3-1 and TRBJ2-5; D might be TRBD2 (5 bases). V lost 0 bases, J lost 7 bases, and 9 bases lay in between. Germline CDR1 is LGHDT and CDR2 is YNNKEL (reference sequence). This CDR3 has 13 residues.

The table lists this clonotype with a few counts. The rearrangement uses TRBV18 and TRBJ1-5; D uncertain. CDR3 length: 15 amino acids. Germline V gene data show CDR1 as KGHSH and CDR2 as LQKENI. The germline V and J ends were trimmed by 2 bases and 4 bases, with 12 bases remaining between them. The CDR3 loop reads CASSPVVGNNQPQHF. The CDR3 nucleotides are TGTGCCAGCTCACCAGTCGTGGGCAATAATCAGCCCCAGCATTTT. The entire variable domain, with the rest obtained from reference TRBV18 and TRBJ1-5, is as follows: NAGVMQNPRHLVRRRGQEARLRCSPMKGHSHVYWYRQLPEEGLKFMVYLQKENIIDESGMPKERFSAEFPKEGPSILRIQQVVRGDSAAYFCASSPVVGNNQPQHFGDGTRLSIL.

The gene calls are TRBV5-4 and TRBJ2-7; 7 bases fit TRBD2. The CDR3 is 16 amino acids. CDR1 SGHNT and CDR2 YYREEE come from the germline V gene (reference sequence). Unmatched junction bases numbered 8, after V lost 0 bases and J lost 2 bases. The CDR3 loop is CASSLASLADPYEQYF. The DNA for the CDR3 is TGTGCCAGCAGCTTGGCGTCGCTAGCGGATCCCTACGAGCAGTACTTC.

At least ten counts were recorded for this clonotype. The genes are TRBV7-2 and TRBJ1-5; a weak D match, TRBD1 (5 bases). Trimming pared 0 bases from V and 7 bases from J, leaving 13 bases between. This CDR3 is built from 15 residues. CDR1 is SGHTA and CDR2 is FQGNSA in the germline V gene. The CDR3 loop is CASSLAGGSEQPQHF. CDR3 DNA: TGTGCCAGCAGCTTAGCGGGGGGATCCGAGCAGCCCCAGCATTTT. The whole variable domain, filled in from reference TRBV7-2 and TRBJ1-5, reads GAGVSQSPSNKVTEKGKDVELRCDPISGHTALYWYRQSLGQGLEFLIYFQGNSAPDKSGLPSDRFSAERTGGSVSTLTIQRTQQEDSAVYLCASSLAGGSEQPQHFGDGTRLSIL.

The sample holds many counts of this clonotype. The V and J genes are TRBV7-6 and TRBJ2-7; 12 bases line up with TRBD2. The CDR3 is made up of 15 amino acids. V lost 5 bases, J lost 5 bases, and 7 bases stayed unmatched. The germline gives CDR1 SGHVS, CDR2 FNYEAQ. In DNA, the CDR3 is TGTGCCAGCAGCACCGGACTAGCGGGGAGTGACGAGCAGTACTTC. Encoded protein: CASSTGLAGSDEQYF.

There are many counts of this clonotype. The rearrangement joins TRBV6-6 to TRBJ2-5; 8 bases are a match to TRBD2. The CDR3 is 15 residues long. The ends lost 1 base at V and 4 bases at J; junction bases unmatched: 5. Per the germline V gene, CDR1 is MNHNY and CDR2 is SVGAGI (reference sequence). This chain's CDR3 is CASSYFAGGAETQYF. CDR3 nucleotides: TGTGCCAGCAGTTACTTTGCGGGGGGAGCAGAGACCCAGTACTTC.

This clonotype showed up just a few times. The chain uses TRBV13 and TRBJ1-1, with TRBD1 as a possible D gene (5 bases). V was cut by 1 base and J by 10 bases, with 16 bases left in between. This CDR3 contains 14 residues. The germline V gene has CDR1 PRHDT and CDR2 FYEKMQ (reference sequence). Here the CDR3 reads CASSLEGVAAGAFF. The CDR3 DNA reads TGTGCCAGCAGCTTAGAAGGGGTCGCTGCAGGAGCTTTCTTT.

The sample holds a few counts of this clonotype. This chain uses TRBV11-2 with TRBJ2-3; D is perhaps TRBD2 (7 bases). Germline V lookup: CDR1 SGHAT, CDR2 FQNNGV. Trimming removed 6 bases at V and 0 bases at J, with 13 bases between. This CDR3 region has 15 residues. The CDR3 spells CASRPAGTSTDTQYF. CDR3 nucleotides: TGTGCCAGCAGACCAGCGGGGACAAGCACAGATACGCAGTATTTT.

Comment on this clonotype: A read error may be the cause here, since a much bigger clone is one base away. This chain joins TRBV24-1 and TRBJ2-3; 7 bases align to TRBD1. In germline, CDR1 is KGHDR, CDR2 SFDVKD. The length of the CDR3 is 15 residues. CDR3 bases: TGTGCCACCAGCGAAACAGGGGCTAGCACATATACGCAGTATTTT. Translated: CATSETGASTYTQYF.

This clonotype was detected only a few times. This chain links TRBV13 with TRBJ2-7; 9 nucleotides agree with TRBD1. V gave up 7 bases and J gave up 5 bases; unmatched junction bases: 9. Germline values: CDR1 PRHDT, CDR2 FYEKMQ (reference sequence). The CDR3 length is 14 residues. The CDR3 loop reads CASKEGTGQDEQYF. The CDR3 DNA reads TGTGCCAGCAAGGAGGGGACAGGGCAGGACGAGCAGTACTTC.

This clonotype was counted at least ten times. The chain carries TRBV2 and TRBJ1-1; TRBD1 agrees at 7 bases. V dropped 4 bases and J dropped 1; count of bases not matched to a gene: 6. The CDR3 sequence is 15 residues long. From germline, CDR1 is SNHLY and CDR2 FYNNEI. In DNA, the CDR3 is TGTGCCAGCAGTGGACAGGGCAACAAGAACACTGAAGCTTTCTTT. It specifies CASSGQGNKNTEAFF. Based on the CDR3 plus reference TRBV2 and TRBJ1-1, the full variable domain is EPEVTQTPSHQVTQMGQEVILRCVPISNHLYFYWYRQILGQKVEFLVSFYNNEISEKSEIFDDQFSVERPDGSNFTLKIRSTKLEDSAMYFCASSGQGNKNTEAFFGQGTRLTVV.

This clonotype has more than one count but fewer than ten. This sequence joins TRBV11-1 and TRBJ2-2, with 10 positions matching TRBD1. V was clipped by 4 bases and J by 7 bases; unmatched bases: 6. CDR1 and CDR2 (germline): SGHAT, FQDESV (reference sequence). The CDR3 totals 15 residues. CDR3 nucleotide sequence: TGTGCCAGCAGCTGGACAGGGGGAGGAAGCGGGGAGCTGTTTTTT. Its protein is CASSWTGGGSGELFF.

On this clonotype: Possible read error: a much larger clone is one base away. The chain uses TRBV12-3 or TRBV12-4 and TRBJ1-5; D gene ambiguous. This CDR3 spans 14 amino acids. This CDR3 reads CASSLARRNQPKHF. The CDR3 DNA sequence: TGTGCCAGCAGTTTAGCGCGGCGGAATCAGCCCAAGCATTTT.

Many counts were recorded for this clonotype. This rearrangement joins TRBV28 to TRBJ2-3; a weak D match, TRBD2 (5 bases). This CDR3 contains 14 residues. CDR1 is MDHEN, CDR2 SYDVKM, per germline. V shed 5 bases and J shed 1 base, with 10 bases lying between them. The CDR3 protein is CASSPPGGTDTQYF. CDR3 bases: TGTGCCAGCAGTCCGCCCGGGGGCACAGATACGCAGTATTTT.

The rearrangement uses TRBV14 and TRBJ1-3, with D possibly matching TRBD1 (5 bases). Between the trimmed V and J ends, which lost 1 base and 7 bases, there was a span of 14 bases. Germline V gene lookup returns CDR1 SGHDN and CDR2 FVKESK. This CDR3 is built from 15 residues. The DNA for the CDR3 is TGTGCCAGCAGCCAAGTCACTGGGGGGAGTAACACCATATATTTT. Its protein product is CASSQVTGGSNTIYF.

The table lists this clonotype with many counts. V and J are TRBV6-1 and TRBJ2-1, with TRBD1 matching over 7 bases. The CDR3 consists of 15 residues. After removal of 6 bases from V and 0 bases from J, the junction contained 5 bases not matched to a gene. CDR1 and CDR2 (germline): MNHNS, SASEGT. This chain's CDR3 is CASRHRDSSYNEQFF. CDR3 nucleotides: TGTGCCAGCAGACACCGGGACAGCTCCTACAATGAGCAGTTCTTC.

The chain is built from TRBV5-1 and TRBJ2-1; the D is unclear. The CDR3 extends over 15 amino acids. Germline lookup yields CDR1 SGHRS and CDR2 YFSETQ. Trimming removed 4 bases at V and 1 base at J, with 12 bases between. DNA of the CDR3: TGCGCCAGCAGCCCGGACGGAACTTCCTACAATGAGCAGTTCTTC. Amino acids: CASSPDGTSYNEQFF.

At least ten counts were recorded for this clonotype. This rearrangement joins TRBV6-1 to TRBJ1-3, with D unclear. Trimming stripped 7 bases from V and 5 bases from J, with 15 bases between. CDR1 is MNHNS and CDR2 is SASEGT in the germline V gene. This CDR3 is built from 14 residues. The CDR3 here is CASIEGPSRNTIYF. CDR3 coding DNA: TGTGCCAGCATTGAGGGCCCGAGCAGAAACACCATATATTTT.

A note on this clonotype: A much larger clone lies a single base off, so this may be a read error. The J gene is TRBJ2-7, the V gene TRBV20-1, with D possibly TRBD2 on 5 matching bases. The germline gives CDR1 DFQATT, CDR2 SNEGSKA (reference sequence). The V end lost 3 bases, the J end lost 4 bases, and 19 bases lay between the germline ends. This CDR3 comprises 15 residues. The CDR3 DNA sequence: TGCAGTGCTAGGTCCCGCGGTTTCCCGGGGTACGAGCAGTACTTC. Protein product: CSARSRGFPGYEQYF.

This chain joins TRBV29-1 and TRBJ1-2; D call uncertain. The CDR3 contains 13 residues. From germline, CDR1 is SQVTM and CDR2 ANQGSEA. V was shortened by 3 bases and J by 0 bases, with 8 bases between the two germline ends. The CDR3 loop reads CSVESDSNYGYTF. In DNA, the CDR3 is TGCAGCGTTGAGAGCGATTCTAACTATGGCTACACCTTC.

This clonotype was detected ten times or more. The chain combines TRBV20-1 with TRBJ2-5; D remains unclear. This CDR3 is built from 11 residues. V lost 6 bases to trimming and J lost 5 bases, with 10 bases between them. Germline CDR1 reads DFQATT; CDR2 reads SNEGSKA (reference sequence). The CDR3 reads CSAPTGETQYF. CDR3 in DNA: TGCAGTGCGCCGACCGGGGAGACCCAGTACTTC.

For this clonotype: A read error is possible here, since a much larger clone lies one base away. The V call is TRBV6-1, the J call TRBJ2-3; 10 bases map to TRBD2. The ends lost 6 bases at V and 5 bases at J; junction bases unmatched: 11. CDR3 length: 16 residues. From germline, CDR1 is MNHNS and CDR2 SASEGT. CDR3 region: CASRRAGGLTLDTQYF. CDR3 DNA sequence: TGTGCCAGCAGGCGAGCGGGGGGGCTGACGCTAGATACGCAGTATTTT.

This clonotype has just a few counts. This chain links TRBV2 with TRBJ1-4; maybe TRBD1 (6 bases). This CDR3 contains 15 residues. The V end lost 6 bases, the J end lost 3 bases, and 14 bases lay between the germline ends. Germline V gene lookup returns CDR1 SNHLY and CDR2 FYNNEI. CDR3 region: CASSNQGQPNEKLFF. CDR3 DNA: TGTGCCAGCAGCAATCAAGGACAGCCTAATGAAAAACTGTTTTTT.

The chain recombines TRBV7-2 with TRBJ2-3; 11 bases match TRBD2. V dropped 5 bases and J dropped 2; count of bases not matched to a gene: 21. The germline gives CDR1 SGHTA, CDR2 FQGNSA. CDR3 size: 21 residues. The CDR3 DNA follows: TGTGCCAGCAGCCCAAAACTCCTACTAGCGGGGGACGTGAGCCCCACAGATACGCAGTATTTT. The encoded protein is CASSPKLLLAGDVSPTDTQYF. Together with reference TRBV7-2 and TRBJ2-3, the CDR3 gives the full variable domain: GAGVSQSPSNKVTEKGKDVELRCDPISGHTALYWYRQSLGQGLEFLIYFQGNSAPDKSGLPSDRFSAERTGGSVSTLTIQRTQQEDSAVYLCASSPKLLLAGDVSPTDTQYFGPGTRLTVL.

This clonotype was recorded at least ten times. This chain connects TRBV19 to TRBJ2-1; D uncertain. Germline loops: CDR1 LNHDA, CDR2 SQIVND (reference sequence). The CDR3 is 15 amino acids. The ends were cut back, 10 bases at V and 5 bases at J, with 21 bases in the middle. The CDR3 protein is CATLNSALRHNEQFF. The CDR3 nucleotides read TGTGCCACCCTCAACTCGGCACTTAGGCACAATGAGCAGTTCTTC. Based on the CDR3 plus reference TRBV19 and TRBJ2-1, the full variable domain is DGGITQSPKYLFRKEGQNVTLSCEQNLNHDAMYWYRQDPGQGLRLIYYSQIVNDFQKGDIAEGYSVSREKKESFPLTVTSAQKNPTAFYLCATLNSALRHNEQFFGPGTRLTVL.

This clonotype has a count of ten or more. The genes are TRBV20-1 and TRBJ1-1, with 7 bases matching TRBD1. This CDR3 has 14 amino acids. CDR1 and CDR2 (germline): DFQATT, SNEGSKA (reference sequence). J gave up 0 bases and V 3 bases, and 4 bases lay outside the gene matches. CDR3 nucleotides: TGCAGTGCTAGTTCCGGGACAGTGAACACTGAAGCTTTCTTT. Translating gives CSASSGTVNTEAFF.

This clonotype has only a few counts. V is TRBV2 and J is TRBJ1-2; tentatively, D is TRBD1 (6 bases). Germline-derived CDR1 and CDR2 are SNHLY and FYNNEI. The CDR3 runs 15 residues. Trimming removed 5 bases at V and 3 bases at J, with 16 bases between. The CDR3, as DNA: TGTGCCAGCAGTACAAAACAGGGAAGGGACTATGGCTACACCTTC. Protein product: CASSTKQGRDYGYTF.

The chain is built from TRBV7-3 and TRBJ2-5, with TRBD1 matching 7 bases. The V gene end was trimmed by 4 bases and the J gene end by 3 bases; junction bases not matched to a gene: 8. CDR3 length: 15 amino acids. The germline V gene has CDR1 SGHTA and CDR2 FQGTGA. In DNA form, the CDR3 reads TGTGCCAGCAGCTCAACCCCCGGGACAGAAGAGACCCAGTACTTC. Encoded protein: CASSSTPGTEETQYF. Using reference TRBV7-3 and TRBJ2-5 for the parts outside the CDR3, the full variable domain is GAGVSQTPSNKVTEKGKYVELRCDPISGHTALYWYRQSLGQGPEFLIYFQGTGAADDSGLPNDRFFAVRPEGSVSTLKIQRTERGDSAVYLCASSSTPGTEETQYFGPGTRLLVL.

CDR3 nucleotides: TGCAGTGACGAAGACAGCTATGGCTACACCTTC. Its protein product is CSDEDSYGYTF. This chain joins TRBV20-1 and TRBJ1-2; a weak D match, TRBD1 (5 bases). The CDR3 consists of 11 residues. Germline-derived CDR1 and CDR2 are DFQATT and SNEGSKA (reference sequence). V dropped 7 bases and J dropped 4 bases, with 10 bases sitting between them.